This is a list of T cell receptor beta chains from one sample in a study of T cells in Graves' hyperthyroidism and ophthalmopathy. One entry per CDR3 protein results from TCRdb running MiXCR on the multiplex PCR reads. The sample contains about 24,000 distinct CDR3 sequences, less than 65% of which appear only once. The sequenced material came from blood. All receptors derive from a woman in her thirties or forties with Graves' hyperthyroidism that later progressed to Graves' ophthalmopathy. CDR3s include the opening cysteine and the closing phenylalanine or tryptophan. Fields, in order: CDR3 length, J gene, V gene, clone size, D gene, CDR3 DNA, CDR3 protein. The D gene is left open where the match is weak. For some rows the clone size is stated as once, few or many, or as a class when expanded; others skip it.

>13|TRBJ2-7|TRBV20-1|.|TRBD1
TGCAGTGCTAGAATGGACAGGACCTACGAGCAGTACTTC
CSARMDRTYEQYF
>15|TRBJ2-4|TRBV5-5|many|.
TGTGCCAGCAGTCAAGCTACCTTAGCCAAAAACATTCAGTACTTC
CASSQATLAKNIQYF
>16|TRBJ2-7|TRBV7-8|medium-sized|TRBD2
TGTGCCAGCAGCTTAAGAAGCGGTAGCGGGAGCTACGAGCAGTACTTC
CASSLRSGSGSYEQYF
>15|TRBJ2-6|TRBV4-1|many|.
TGCGCCAGCAGTCCCGAGGGAGCTGGGGCCAACGTCCTGACTTTC
CASSPEGAGANVLTF
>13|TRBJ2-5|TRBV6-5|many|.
TGTGCCAGCAGTTACCCAGGCCGAGAGACCCAGTACTTC
CASSYPGRETQYF
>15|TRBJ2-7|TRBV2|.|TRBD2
TGTGCCAGCAGTGATGGGACTAGCGGGAGCTACGAGCAGTACTTC
CASSDGTSGSYEQYF
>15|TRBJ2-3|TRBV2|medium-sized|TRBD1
TGTGCCAGCAGGCAGGGACAGGGAAGGAGAAATACGCAGTATTTT
CASRQGQGRRNTQYF
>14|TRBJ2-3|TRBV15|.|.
TGTGCCACCAGCAGAGGCCTCAAAGCGGATACGCAGTATTTT
CATSRGLKADTQYF
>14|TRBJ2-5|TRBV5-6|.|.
TGTGCCAGCAGCTTGGTACACCCCAGAGAGACCCAGTACTTC
CASSLVHPRETQYF
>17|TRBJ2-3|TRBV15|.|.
TGTGCCACCAGCAGAGACTTAAGGGCACCGAAAGAAGATACGCAGTATTTT
CATSRDLRAPKEDTQYF
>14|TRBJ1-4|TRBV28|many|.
TGTGCCAGCAGTTTCGGACGGATTAATGAAAAACTGTTTTTT
CASSFGRINEKLFF
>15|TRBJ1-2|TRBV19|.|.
TGTGCCAGTAGTATAGTGGGTCGAGGTTCATATGGCTACACCTTC
CASSIVGRGSYGYTF
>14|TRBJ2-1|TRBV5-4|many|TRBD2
TGTGCCAGCAGCCCAGGTGGGCGGGAGAATGAGCAGTTCTTC
CASSPGGRENEQFF
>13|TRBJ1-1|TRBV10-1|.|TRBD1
TGCGCCAGCAGTCCAGGGGGGGGCACTGAAGCTTTCTTT
CASSPGGGTEAFF
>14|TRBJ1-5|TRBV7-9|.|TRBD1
TGTGCCAGCAGCTCGGACAGGGAGATTCGGCCCCAGCATTTT
CASSSDREIRPQHF
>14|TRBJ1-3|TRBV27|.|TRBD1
TGTGCCAGCAGTACACAGGGGCTTGGAAACACCATATATTTT
CASSTQGLGNTIYF
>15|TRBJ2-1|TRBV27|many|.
TGTGCCAGCAGCTTGGATTGGGACGCCGACAATGAGCAGTTCTTC
CASSLDWDADNEQFF
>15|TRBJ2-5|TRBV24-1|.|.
TGTGCCACCAGTGACGTTGGACAGTACCAAGAGACCCAGTACTTC
CATSDVGQYQETQYF
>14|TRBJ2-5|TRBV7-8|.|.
TGTGCCAGCAGCTTCTCGACAGGACAAGAGACCCAGTACTTC
CASSFSTGQETQYF
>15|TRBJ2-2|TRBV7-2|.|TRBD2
TGTGCCAGCAGCTTAGCTAGCGGGAGGGCCGGGGAGCTGTTTTTT
CASSLASGRAGELFF
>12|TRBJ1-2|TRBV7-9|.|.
TGTGCCAGCAGTCCTACAGATTCTGGCTACACCTTC
CASSPTDSGYTF
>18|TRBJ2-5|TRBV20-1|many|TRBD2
TGCAGTGCCCCGCCCCCACTAGCGGAAGCCTGTCATTTAGAGACCCAGTACTTC
CSAPPPLAEACHLETQYF
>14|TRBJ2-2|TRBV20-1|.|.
TGCAGTGCCAAGGGGGGAGCGGAGACCGGGGAGCTGTTTTTT
CSAKGGAETGELFF
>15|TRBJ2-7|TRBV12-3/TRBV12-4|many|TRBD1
TGTGCCAGCACCTTTTCCGGGACAGGGTCCAGCGAGCAGTACTTC
CASTFSGTGSSEQYF
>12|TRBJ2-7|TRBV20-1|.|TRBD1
TGCAGTGGGACAGGGTATTCTTACGAGCAGTACTTC
CSGTGYSYEQYF
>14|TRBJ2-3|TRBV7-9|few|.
TGTGCCAGCAGCTTAGATCCAGGGTCGGATACGCAGTATTTT
CASSLDPGSDTQYF
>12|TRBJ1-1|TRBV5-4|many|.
TGTGCCAGCAGCTTGGGTCAGGTTGAAGCTTTCTTT
CASSLGQVEAFF
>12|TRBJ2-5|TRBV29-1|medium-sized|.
TGCAGCATTCGACAGGCCCAAGAGACCCAGTACTTC
CSIRQAQETQYF
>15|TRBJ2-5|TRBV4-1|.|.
TGCGCCGGCAGCCAAGAAAGGGGGTCTCGGGAGACCCAGTACTTC
CAGSQERGSRETQYF
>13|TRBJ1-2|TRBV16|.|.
TGTGCCAGCAGACCCACAGGCACCTATGGCTACACCTTC
CASRPTGTYGYTF
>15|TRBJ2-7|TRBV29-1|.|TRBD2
TGCAGCGTTGTTCTAGCGGGAAGACAGGGTAGAGAGCAGTACTTC
CSVVLAGRQGREQYF
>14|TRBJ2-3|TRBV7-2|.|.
TGTGCCAGCAGCTCACCGCGCTCGACAGATACGCAGTATTTT
CASSSPRSTDTQYF
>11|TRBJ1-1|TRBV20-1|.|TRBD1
TGCAGTGCTGACAGGGAAACTGAAGCTTTCTTT
CSADRETEAFF
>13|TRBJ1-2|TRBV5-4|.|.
TGTGCCAGCAGCTTGGAGGGACCCTATGGCTACACCTTC
CASSLEGPYGYTF
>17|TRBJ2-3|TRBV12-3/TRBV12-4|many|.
TGTGCCAGCAGCCGACCCCCACGGGACTCTCGCACAGATACGCAGTATTTT
CASSRPPRDSRTDTQYF
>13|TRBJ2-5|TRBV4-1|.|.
TGCGCCAGCAGCCAAGACAGGGTGGAGACCCAGTACTTC
CASSQDRVETQYF
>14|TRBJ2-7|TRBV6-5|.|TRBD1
TGTGCCAGCAGTCCCGGACAGGGGGCCGACGAGCAGTACTTC
CASSPGQGADEQYF
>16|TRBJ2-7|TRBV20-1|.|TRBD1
TGCAGTGCTAGATCTCAAACAGGGGGCGGAAGCAGCGAGCAGTACTTC
CSARSQTGGGSSEQYF
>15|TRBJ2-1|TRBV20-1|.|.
TGCAGTGCTAATTCGATGGATTCAATTTACAATGAGCAGTTCTTC
CSANSMDSIYNEQFF
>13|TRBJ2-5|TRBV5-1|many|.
TGCGCCAGTATACCCGGGAGATTGGAGACCCAGTACTTC
CASIPGRLETQYF
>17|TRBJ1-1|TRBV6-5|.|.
TGTGCCAGCAGATCCGGGGACCCGGTGGGGTTAAACACTGAAGCTTTCTTT
CASRSGDPVGLNTEAFF
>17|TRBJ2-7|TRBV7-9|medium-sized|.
TGTGCCAGCAGCCAAACCAGGGGGCGGGAGGGCAGTTACGAGCAGTACTTC
CASSQTRGREGSYEQYF
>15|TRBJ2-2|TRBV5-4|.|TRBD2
TGTGCCAGCAGCCAGACGGGAGGAATCACCGGGGAGCTGTTTTTT
CASSQTGGITGELFF